This T cell receptor beta chain emerged from a study of early stage breast cancer tumors. Study-wide findings and caveats: Enriched TCRB sequences shared across patients were mostly commonly generated sequences. Unsorted bulk genomic DNA sequencing lacked pairing and functional marker data.

Blood replicates held 0.5 ug DNA, tumor or normal breast approximately 1.5 ug, two each. Produced via immunoSEQ multiplex PCR; TCRdb's table is partial and in-frame only. The sample shows about 72,000 clones, under 85% of them seen only once. This clone was counted only a few times. Its specificity is unknown. V gave up 3 bases and J gave up 6 bases, with 9 bases separating them. This CDR3 has 13 residues. CDR1 is SGHTA and CDR2 is FQGNSA in the germline V gene. The sequence was obtained from a person in their sixties or seventies with breast cancer. The rearrangement joins TRBV7-2 to TRBJ1-5; a possible D gene is TRBD1 (5 bases). The specimen was blood. CDR3 residues: CASSLGLSQPQHF. CDR3 sequence (DNA): TGTGCCAGCAGCTTGGGACTATCTCAGCCCCAGCATTTT.